Listed below are T cell receptor beta chains from one sample, sequenced in a study of control samples from healthy donors and cancer patients. Some clones are missing from TCRdb's copy, which holds only in-frame ones; the method was immunoSEQ multiplex PCR. Among some 200,000 clones listed, approximately 95% were seen once. The sequenced sample consisted of blood. Receptors originate from a man between 18 and 29 years old in good health. The CDR3 runs from the conserved cysteine through the conserved F or W. Each record gives: clone size, J gene, V gene, D gene, CDR3 DNA, CDR3 protein. D genes are given only for firm matches. The size entry is marked missing in some rows and otherwise reads once, few, many or a size class.

once TRBJ1-1 TRBV27 - TGTGCCAGCCGTCCTTTAACAGGGTTTGCGGAAGCTTTCTTT CASRPLTGFAEAFF
- TRBJ2-7 TRBV9 - TGTGCCAGCAGCCCCGACACCTACGAGCAGTACTTC CASSPDTYEQYF
few TRBJ1-2 TRBV18 TRBD1 TGTGCCAGCTCCCGGGACAGGGGCAGCGCCTTTTATGGCTACACCTTC CASSRDRGSAFYGYTF
- TRBJ1-5 TRBV15 - TGTGCCACCAGCAGAGATACGAGGCCCCAGCATTTT CATSRDTRPQHF
- TRBJ1-1 TRBV29-1 TRBD1 TGCAGCGCGACACAGGGGGGGTTAATTAACACTGAAGCTTTCTTT CSATQGGLINTEAFF
- TRBJ1-1 TRBV30 TRBD1 TGTGCCGGGGACAGGGGGGGATATAGGAACACTGAAGCTTTCTTT CAGDRGGYRNTEAFF
few TRBJ2-1 TRBV25-1 TRBD2 TGTGCCAGCAGCCACCTTAGCGGGGGAACCTACAATGAGCAGTTCTTC CASSHLSGGTYNEQFF
- TRBJ2-2 TRBV5-1 TRBD2 TGCGCCAGCAGCTTGCAATTGAGCGGGGGGAACACCGGGGAGCTGTTTTTT CASSLQLSGGNTGELFF
- TRBJ1-2 TRBV19 TRBD1 TGTGCCAGTAGGGCGACAGGGACTAACTATGGCTACACCTTC CASRATGTNYGYTF
- TRBJ2-7 TRBV5-1 TRBD1 TGCGCCAGCGGAGAACAAGGACAGGGGTCAAACGAGCAGTACTTC CASGEQGQGSNEQYF
- TRBJ1-2 TRBV3-1/TRBV3-2 TRBD1 TGTGCCAGCAGCTCACAGGGGGCAGGGTATGGCTACACCTTC CASSSQGAGYGYTF
- TRBJ1-4 TRBV11-2 - TGTGCCAGCAGTACGGGACTCGTACAAGGAAAACTGTTTTTT CASSTGLVQGKLFF
- TRBJ1-2 TRBV3-1/TRBV3-2 TRBD1 TGTGCCAGCAGCCACCTACGGCAGGGGGCGGGCTACACCTTC CASSHLRQGAGYTF
- TRBJ2-2 TRBV21-1 - TGTGCCAGCAGCAAATTTGAGCGGAACACCGGGGAGCTGTTTTTT CASSKFERNTGELFF
- TRBJ2-3 TRBV7-3 TRBD1 TGTGCCAGCAGCTTTCCGGACAGGATTTTCACAGATACGCAGTATTTT CASSFPDRIFTDTQYF
- TRBJ1-4 TRBV7-2 - TGTGCCAGCAGCCGTACGGTATTCGCTAATGAAAAACTGTTTTTT CASSRTVFANEKLFF
- TRBJ1-1 TRBV28 TRBD1 TGTGCCAGCAGTTTTTTCGGGACAGGGGGCACTGAAGCTTTCTTT CASSFFGTGGTEAFF
- TRBJ1-1 TRBV5-1 - TGCGCCAGCAGCTTGGGGACAGCCAACACTGAAGCTTTCTTT CASSLGTANTEAFF
- TRBJ1-6 TRBV7-3 - TGTGCCAGCAGTTTAACGGGGGGGAATAATTCACCCCTCCACTTT CASSLTGGNNSPLHF
- TRBJ1-5 TRBV10-3 TRBD1 TGTGCCATCAGTGAGGGGGGACAGGGTCTACAGCCCCAGCATTTT CAISEGGQGLQPQHF
once TRBJ2-7 TRBV2 - TGTGCCAGCAGTGAAGGGCCGATCACCTACGAGCAGTACTTC CASSEGPITYEQYF
- TRBJ1-6 TRBV5-1 - TGCGCCAGCACGGTCGGGGGCTCCTATAATTCACCCCTCCACTTT CASTVGGSYNSPLHF
- TRBJ1-1 TRBV30 - TGTGCCTGGACTACAGGGCCCTCTGAAGCTTTCTTT CAWTTGPSEAFF
- TRBJ1-3 TRBV6-1 - TGTGCCAGCAGTGAATTGGACGGCTCTGGAAACACCATATATTTT CASSELDGSGNTIYF
- TRBJ1-5 TRBV18 TRBD1 TGTGCCAGCTCCCCCGGGACAGGGAGCAATCAGCCCCAGCATTTT CASSPGTGSNQPQHF
- TRBJ1-4 TRBV5-1 TRBD1 TGCGCCAGCAGCTTGGGACAGGGGACCGTCGAAAAACTGTTTTTT CASSLGQGTVEKLFF
once TRBJ2-3 TRBV19 - TGTGCCAGTAGTATGGGAGGAAGGGATACGCAGTATTTT CASSMGGRDTQYF
- TRBJ2-2 TRBV4-1 - TGCGCCAGCAGCCAAGGAGAATTCGCCGGGGAGCTGTTTTTT CASSQGEFAGELFF
- TRBJ2-2 TRBV2 - TGTGCCTTCCCAACACAGACGAACACCGGGGAGCTGTTTTTT CAFPTQTNTGELFF
- TRBJ1-6 TRBV2 - TGTGCCAGCAGTGACCAGGGAAATTCACCCCTCCACTTT CASSDQGNSPLHF
- TRBJ2-2 TRBV30 - TGTGCCTGGAGTCCGACGACACCCGGGGAGCTGTTTTTT CAWSPTTPGELFF
- TRBJ1-2 TRBV12-3/TRBV12-4 - TGTGCCAGCAGTTTAGGACAGAGTTATGGCTACACCTTC CASSLGQSYGYTF
- TRBJ2-5 TRBV24-1 - TGTGCCACCAGTGATATAGGGGAGACCCAGTACTTC CATSDIGETQYF
- TRBJ1-5 TRBV5-1 - TGCGCCAGCAGCCCAGGGACTTTGGACCTTTATAGCAATCAGCCCCAGCATTTT CASSPGTLDLYSNQPQHF
- TRBJ2-1 TRBV11-2 - TGTGCCAGCAGCCAGATAGAGGGGGGTGAGCAGTTCTTC CASSQIEGGEQFF
once TRBJ1-6 TRBV5-1 TRBD1 TGCGCCAGCAGCTTTGAGGGGGCGAACTCAGGGTCCCTCCACTTT CASSFEGANSGSLHF
- TRBJ1-1 TRBV6-5 - TGTGCCAGCCCTGGACCATCTTCCATGGAAGCTTTCTTT CASPGPSSMEAFF
- TRBJ2-1 TRBV5-4 TRBD2 TGTGCCAGCAGCCAAAAAAGTATAGCGGGGGGTCTCAATGAGCAGTTCTTC CASSQKSIAGGLNEQFF
- TRBJ2-7 TRBV7-9 - TGTGCCAGCAGCTTATGGCAGGGTAGCGAGCAGTACTTC CASSLWQGSEQYF
- TRBJ1-3 TRBV7-9 - TGTGCCAGCAGCTTAGCACAGACCTCTGGAAACACCATATATTTT CASSLAQTSGNTIYF
- TRBJ2-5 TRBV28 TRBD2 TGTGCCAGCAGTTTACCCCGGGGGGACCAAGAGACCCAGTACTTC CASSLPRGDQETQYF
- TRBJ2-1 TRBV4-1 - TGCGCCAGCAGCCAAGATCAAGAGGTGCGGGGGCGGACAGGTGGCTACAATGAGCAGTTCTTC CASSQDQEVRGRTGGYNEQFF
- TRBJ1-5 TRBV7-6 - TGTGCCAGCAGCTTAGAGGGGGTCCGTGGGCAGCCCCAGCATTTT CASSLEGVRGQPQHF
- TRBJ2-1 TRBV3-1/TRBV3-2 - TGTGCCAGCGGGGGAAGGAGCCCCTACAATGAGCAGTTCTTC CASGGRSPYNEQFF